Presented here are 20 T cell receptor beta chains from one specimen sequenced in a study of Graves' ophthalmopathy and Graves' hyperthyroidism. Investigators amplified TCR beta CDR3 regions from RNA transcripts. HTBI primers were used in a first-round RT-PCR, which preceded a second-round multiplex PCR. Via MiXCR, TCRdb re-called the multiplex PCR reads, giving one row per CDR3 protein. The table records some 400,000 distinct CDR3 sequences, 18% of them present only once. The sample taken for sequencing was peripheral blood. Receptor source: a woman aged 18-29 years with Graves' ophthalmopathy.

This clonotype was observed many times. CDR3 bases: TGTGCCAGCAGCCCCGCGGGGCCCGACTATGGCTACACCTTC. Its translation: CASSPAGPDYGYTF. The V gene is TRBV4-2, the J gene TRBJ1-2, with a weak D call TRBD1 (5 bases). The CDR3 is 14 amino acids. Trimming shortened V by 4 bases and J by 3 bases, and 12 bases separated the two germline ends. Looked up from germline, CDR1 is LGHNA and CDR2 is YNFKEQ.

This chain links TRBV28 with TRBJ1-4, with D unclear. Germline values: CDR1 MDHEN, CDR2 SYDVKM. This CDR3 contains 16 residues. V was pared by 1 base and J by 2 bases, with 11 bases between. The CDR3, as DNA: TGTGCCAGCAGTTTATACCGGGGAGGGACTAATGAAAAACTGTTTTTT. It codes for CASSLYRGGTNEKLFF.

V usage is TRBV19 and J usage is TRBJ1-5; D is perhaps TRBD1 (5 bases). The CDR3 loop spans 15 amino acids. Trimming pared 4 bases from V and 6 bases from J, leaving 16 bases between. Per germline, CDR1 LNHDA and CDR2 SQIVND (reference sequence). The CDR3: CASSKGRQIIQPQHF. The CDR3 region has the DNA TGTGCCAGTAGTAAGGGGCGACAGATCATTCAGCCCCAGCATTTT.

This clonotype was picked up a small number of times. This chain links TRBV3-1 with TRBJ1-1; no definite D call. The CDR3 covers 15 residues. The V end was cut by 0 bases, the J end by 3 bases, with 11 bases between. Looked up from germline, CDR1 is LGHDT and CDR2 is YNNKEL (reference sequence). The CDR3 protein is CASSQDIRRDTEAFF. DNA of the CDR3: TGTGCCAGCAGCCAAGATATTCGTAGGGACACTGAAGCTTTCTTT.

This clonotype was recorded at least ten times. The V call is TRBV27, the J call TRBJ2-7, with 8 positions matching TRBD1. V trimming: 6 bases; J trimming: 9 bases; junction bases outside the gene matches: 13. The germline CDR1 and CDR2 sequences are MNHEY and SMNVEV (reference sequence). The CDR3 extends over 14 amino acids. The CDR3: CASRPRQGSLRQYF. CDR3 nucleotide sequence: TGTGCCAGCAGGCCCCGACAGGGGTCCTTGAGGCAGTACTTC.

Many counts were recorded for this clonotype. This chain joins TRBV6-5 and TRBJ1-1, with D uncertain. This CDR3 is built from 14 residues. Germline V gene data show CDR1 as MNHEY and CDR2 as SVGAGI. V was pared by 0 bases and J by 5 bases, with 10 bases between. CDR3 residues: CASSYSSGWTEAFF. Here the CDR3 DNA reads TGTGCCAGCAGTTACTCGTCGGGGTGGACTGAAGCTTTCTTT.

This clonotype appeared many times. The rearrangement joins TRBV30 to TRBJ2-7; D gene ambiguous. CDR3 size: 14 residues. Deletions cut 0 bases from V and 2 bases from J, with 11 bases between. From germline, CDR1 is GTSNPN and CDR2 SVGIG (reference sequence). The CDR3 bases are TGTGCCTGGAGTGTAGGGCAGGTGGCCTACGAGCAGTACTTC. Translated: CAWSVGQVAYEQYF.

In DNA, the CDR3 is TGTGCCAGCTCACCACCGGGACGGGGGAACCAGCCCCAGCATTTT. It codes for CASSPPGRGNQPQHF. V and J are TRBV18 and TRBJ1-5; D is perhaps TRBD1 (5 bases). The CDR3 covers 15 residues. The germline gives CDR1 KGHSH, CDR2 LQKENI. Trimming took 0 bases from V and 7 from J, leaving 13 bases between them. The variable domain in full, completed from reference TRBV18 and TRBJ1-5, reads NAGVMQNPRHLVRRRGQEARLRCSPMKGHSHVYWYRQLPEEGLKFMVYLQKENIIDESGMPKERFSAEFPKEGPSILRIQQVVRGDSAAYFCASSPPGRGNQPQHFGDGTRLSIL.

The chain is built from TRBV6-2 or TRBV6-3 and TRBJ2-5; no firm D call. Deletions cut 5 bases from V and 4 bases from J, with 14 bases between. The CDR3 length is 14 residues. Looked up from germline, CDR1 is MNHEY and CDR2 is SVGEGT. CDR3 sequence: CASSVYGNGETQYF. Here the CDR3 DNA reads TGTGCCAGCAGTGTTTATGGGAACGGAGAGACCCAGTACTTC.

This clonotype occurred many times. The chain recombines TRBV20-1 with TRBJ1-5; D uncertain. The CDR3 spans 14 residues. The germline gives CDR1 DFQATT, CDR2 SNEGSKA (reference sequence). The V end was cut by 5 bases, the J end by 0 bases, with 11 bases between. Written as DNA, the CDR3 is TGCAGTGCTTCGCCCGGATCTAGCAATCAGCCCCAGCATTTT. Its protein product is CSASPGSSNQPQHF.

This clonotype showed up just a few times. This may be a read error: a much more frequent sequence differs by one nucleotide. Here the CDR3 omits its conserved ending phenylalanine or tryptophan, so a read error is the likely source. No DNA is shown, since the ends of the CDR3 on it are uncertain; the CDR3 is the one TCRdb lists. V gene TRBV5-1 combines with J gene TRBJ1-1; whether TRBD1, the table's D call, matches the DNA was not checked. Germline CDR1 is SGHRS and CDR2 is YFSETQ. The CDR3 is 15 residues long, counting both termini. The CDR3 here is CASSLRLGTGGGSFS.

There are many counts of this clonotype. The V and J genes are TRBV6-5 and TRBJ1-2; TRBD1 aligns across 11 bases. The CDR3 contains 17 residues. Per the germline V gene, CDR1 is MNHEY and CDR2 is SVGAGI. V shed 0 bases and J 8 bases; nucleotides not matched to a gene: 11. The CDR3 region has the DNA TGTGCCAGCAGTTACTCGATGGGGGGACAGGGGGGTCCCGGCTACACCTTC. It codes for CASSYSMGGQGGPGYTF.

The V call is TRBV27, the J call TRBJ2-7; D is ambiguous. Between the trimmed V and J ends, which lost 1 base and 6 bases, there was a span of 16 bases. The CDR3 extends over 15 amino acids. Germline values: CDR1 MNHEY, CDR2 SMNVEV (reference sequence). The CDR3 loop is CASSLWAGSFAEQYF. DNA for the CDR3: TGTGCCAGCAGTTTATGGGCAGGCTCGTTTGCCGAGCAGTACTTC.

This clonotype was observed many times. V is TRBV19 and J is TRBJ1-1; D not resolved. There are 12 residues in the CDR3. Germline V lookup: CDR1 LNHDA, CDR2 SQIVND (reference sequence). The V gene lost 7 bases and the J gene lost 4 bases, with 10 bases spanning the gap. DNA for the CDR3: TGTGCCAGTACGGGGATGACCACTGAAGCTTTCTTT. Translating gives CASTGMTTEAFF. The variable domain in full, completed from reference TRBV19 and TRBJ1-1, reads DGGITQSPKYLFRKEGQNVTLSCEQNLNHDAMYWYRQDPGQGLRLIYYSQIVNDFQKGDIAEGYSVSREKKESFPLTVTSAQKNPTAFYLCASTGMTTEAFFGQGTRLTVV.

This clonotype was seen at least ten times. A much larger clone is a single base away; this may be a read error. The chain couples TRBV15 to TRBJ1-1, with a possible D match to TRBD1 (6 bases). Germline V gene sequence: CDR1 LNHNV, CDR2 YYDKDF (reference sequence). CDR3 length: 13 residues. This CDR3 reads CTTQTGENTEAFF. The DNA for the CDR3 is TGTACCACCCAGACAGGAGAGAACACTGAAGCTTTCTTT.

This clonotype occurred many times. V and J are TRBV7-2 and TRBJ1-6, with D unclear. Between the trimmed V and J ends, which lost 5 bases and 7 bases, there was a span of 21 bases. The CDR3 has 17 residues. The germline V gene has CDR1 SGHTA and CDR2 FQGNSA. CDR3 coding DNA: TGTGCCAGCAGCCAGAGGACGGACGAATGGAGCAATTCACCCCTCCACTTT. Translation: CASSQRTDEWSNSPLHF.

This clonotype was observed many times. The gene calls are TRBV7-8 and TRBJ2-5; tentatively, D is TRBD1 (6 bases). The CDR3 is 13 amino acids. V was clipped by 3 bases and J by 4 bases, with 9 bases between them. The germline V gene has CDR1 SGHVS and CDR2 FQNEAQ. This chain's CDR3 is CASSLFRGETQYF. DNA for the CDR3: TGTGCCAGCAGCTTGTTCAGGGGAGAGACCCAGTACTTC.

This clonotype was observed at least ten times. The chain carries TRBV5-1 and TRBJ1-5; 11 positions match TRBD1. The CDR3 consists of 15 residues. V trimming: 4 bases; J trimming: 3 bases; junction bases outside the gene matches: 3. Looked up from germline, CDR1 is SGHRS and CDR2 is YFSETQ. Written as DNA, the CDR3 is TGCGCCAGCAGCCCGGACAGGGGGCTCAATCAGCCCCAGCATTTT. It encodes CASSPDRGLNQPQHF. The entire variable domain, with the rest obtained from reference TRBV5-1 and TRBJ1-5, is as follows: KAGVTQTPRYLIKTRGQQVTLSCSPISGHRSVSWYQQTPGQGLQFLFEYFSETQRNKGNFPGRFSGRQFSNSRSEMNVSTLELGDSALYLCASSPDRGLNQPQHFGDGTRLSIL.

This clonotype has ten or more counts. J is TRBJ1-5 and V is TRBV19; possible D gene TRBD1, 5 bases. Germline CDR1 LNHDA, CDR2 SQIVND (reference sequence). The CDR3 spans 14 residues. V lost 6 bases and J 3 bases, leaving 12 bases between the germline ends. CDR3 loop: CASRPKGYNQPQHF. In nucleotides, the CDR3 is TGTGCCAGTAGGCCGAAGGGGTACAATCAGCCCCAGCATTTT. Variable domain in full (rest from reference TRBV19 and TRBJ1-5): DGGITQSPKYLFRKEGQNVTLSCEQNLNHDAMYWYRQDPGQGLRLIYYSQIVNDFQKGDIAEGYSVSREKKESFPLTVTSAQKNPTAFYLCASRPKGYNQPQHFGDGTRLSIL.

This clonotype was counted many times. V and J are TRBV29-1 and TRBJ1-1; D ambiguous. From germline, CDR1 is SQVTM and CDR2 ANQGSEA. V was clipped by 6 bases and J by 0 bases, with 14 bases between them. This CDR3 has 14 residues. CDR3 nucleotides: TGCAGCGTACTGAGACAAGTGATGAACACTGAAGCTTTCTTT. Its translation: CSVLRQVMNTEAFF.